This T cell receptor beta chain was identified in a study of blood T cell repertoires in COVID-19 (dated by TCRdb to 2020 to 2022). Study-level background: The collaborator samples originated in the United States, Italy and Spain and spanned the acute and convalescent phases of COVID-19. The material from the prospective study consisted of cDNA or gDNA derived from T cells, B-cell-depleted T cells, or PBMCs. Deeply sampled blood TCRbeta repertoires from subjects exposed to, actively infected with, or recovered from COVID-19 were included in the dataset. The repertoires were made available in a free public database intended to serve as a resource for research on the immune response to SARS-CoV-2. Samples came from the ongoing ImmuneRACE study (first 160 participants) plus 1,254 subjects from 6 global collaborators. The sample metadata nearly always contained a de-identified subject ID, COVID-19 status, age in years and sex. HLA class I and class II types, where available, came from metadata supplied by the sample provider rather than from assay-based typing. Overall study outcomes, separate from this receptor: The amount of clinical and demographic metadata varied by source and participant and was provided uncurated.

Each collaborating institution followed its own protocols to collect whole blood in K2EDTA tubes. Collaborator samples were shipped for TCRbeta analysis as frozen whole blood, isolated PBMCs, or DNA extracted from either sample type. As regards this clone: Its cognate antigen has yet to be identified. It has no much larger one-base neighbor in the sample; base qualities were not kept.

TCRbeta CDR3 regions were amplified from genomic DNA using the immunoSEQ Assay, a bias-controlled multiplex PCR. On the authors' methods: The number of nucleated cells in each sample was estimated by amplification of reference gene primers within the assay. To quantify the absolute abundance of each unique TCRbeta CDR3 rearrangement, sequence reads were collapsed and filtered. For each sample, productive Simpson clonality was calculated by taking the square root of Simpson's diversity index across productive rearrangements. TCRdb re-hosts the immuneACCESS table, in-frame sequences only. Its copies lack some clones; in the studies checked, an unresolved V gene accounts for under half of them, and the cause for the rest is not known. The V and J calls and clone size come from that table; D and trimming were worked out from the DNA. In all, the sample holds 130,000 to 150,000 clones, and approximately 85% of those were seen once. The leading ten clones occupy around 1.9% of the sample.

The CDR3, cysteine through phenylalanine, is 15 amino acids long. CDR3 DNA only is kept here, 45 bases in frame from base 1. The germline V gene encodes CDR1 MNHEY and CDR2 SVGAGI. Cut back by 6 bases and 4 bases, the V and J ends lie 18 bases apart. The TCR originated in a man in his 70s with acute or convalescent COVID-19. This sequence uses TRBV6-5 and TRBJ1-2; the D gene is perhaps TRBD1, from 6 matching bases. Specimen: peripheral blood. The nucleotide sequence is given as TGTGCCAGCAGCCGGGACACCGGGGCGAGCTATGGCTACACCTTC. This gives the protein CASSRDTGASYGYTF.